This TCR beta chain was sequenced for a study of CD8 T cells in Susac syndrome. This CDR3 has 17 amino acids. Germline-derived CDR1 and CDR2 are SGDLS and YYNGEE. V was cut by 4 bases and J by 3 bases, with 22 bases left in between. RNA, at about 0.45 to 1 ug, was reverse transcribed with random hexamers. TCRdb recomputed calls from the immunoSEQ multiplex PCR reads with MiXCR, one row per CDR3 protein. The sample has 130,000 or so distinct CDR3 sequences, around 75% seen once; the top ten hold around 0.5%. This sequence was found in a human donor with multiple sclerosis. The sequenced sample consisted of CD8+ T cells from PBMCs. This chain uses TRBV9 with TRBJ1-1, with a possible D match to TRBD1 (6 bases). Here the CDR3 DNA reads TGTGCCAGCAGCTCAACGGGCGGGGGGCTGTGGCACACTGAAGCTTTCTTT. It specifies CASSSTGGGLWHTEAFF.